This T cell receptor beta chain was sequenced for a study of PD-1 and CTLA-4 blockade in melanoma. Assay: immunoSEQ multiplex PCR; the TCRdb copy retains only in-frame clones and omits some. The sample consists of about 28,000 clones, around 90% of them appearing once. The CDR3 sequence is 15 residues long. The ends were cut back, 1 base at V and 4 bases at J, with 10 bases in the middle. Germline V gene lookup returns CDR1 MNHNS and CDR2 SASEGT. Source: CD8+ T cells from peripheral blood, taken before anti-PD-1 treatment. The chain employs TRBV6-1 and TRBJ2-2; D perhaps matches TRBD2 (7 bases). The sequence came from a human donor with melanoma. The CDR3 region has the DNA TGTGCCAGCAGTGAAGAAGGGGGGGCCACCGGGGAGCTGTTTTTT. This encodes CASSEEGGATGELFF.